This T cell receptor beta chain was observed in a study of neurological immune-mediated disorders. In germline, CDR1 is SGHNT, CDR2 YYREEE (reference sequence). The CDR3 spans 15 residues. V was clipped by 4 bases and J by 4 bases; unmatched bases: 9. The cDNA came from 5'RACE, which used 10-nucleotide random UMIs. TCRdb re-analysed the 5' RACE reads in MiXCR, keeping a single row per CDR3 protein. The data show around 29,000 distinct CDR3 sequences, around 10% seen once. Healthy control samples came from blood bank volunteers in Maryland, USA. PBMCs stored at -80 C, 2 million in total, were the source of the unsorted libraries. Many counts were recorded for this clonotype.

The specimen sequenced was PBMCs. The rearrangement uses TRBV5-4 and TRBJ2-7, with 9 bases identical to TRBD1. This TCR derives from a woman aged 60-75 years in good health. The CDR3 DNA reads TGTGCCAGCAGCCCGGAGGGACAGGGTGCGTACGAGCAGTACTTC. Amino acids: CASSPEGQGAYEQYF.